A selection of T cell receptor beta chains follows, all from one sample in a study of OX40 agonist ivuxolimab in advanced cancers. Using immunoSEQ multiplex PCR, the repertoire was profiled, and TCRdb retains in-frame clones only, with some absent. The data show 60,000 or so clones, with roughly 84% seen just once and 2% to 3% held by the top ten. The sample was CD4+ or CD8+ T cells sorted from blood, taken in a trial of the OX40 agonist ivuxolimab. The receptors derive from an adult with an advanced solid tumor such as melanoma, head and neck, liver or kidney cancer. The CDR3 runs from the conserved cysteine through the conserved F or W. Fields, in order: V gene, J gene, D gene, clone size, CDR3 length, CDR3 protein, CDR3 DNA. D genes are given only for firm matches. Size values are once, few and many counts, or a class for expanded clones, and some rows have none.

TRBV2	TRBJ2-5	NA	few	14	CASSEGGGQETQYF	TGTGCCAGCAGTGAGGGAGGGGGACAAGAGACCCAGTACTTC
TRBV19	TRBJ2-1	NA	NA	14	CASSRGAEYNEQFF	TGTGCCAGTAGTAGGGGGGCAGAATACAATGAGCAGTTCTTC
TRBV10-2	TRBJ1-1	NA	few	15	CASSENAAAVTEAFF	TGCGCCAGCAGTGAAAACGCGGCGGCGGTTACTGAAGCTTTCTTT
TRBV6-5	TRBJ1-5	NA	NA	15	CASSTSGVSNQPQHF	TGTGCCAGCAGTACCTCCGGAGTTAGCAATCAGCCCCAGCATTTT
TRBV6-5	TRBJ1-3	NA	NA	14	CASSRLSSGNTIYF	TGTGCCAGCAGCCGATTGAGCTCTGGAAACACCATATATTTT
TRBV19	TRBJ2-3	NA	NA	16	CASSIANFASTDTQYF	TGTGCCAGTAGTATCGCCAACTTTGCTAGCACAGATACGCAGTATTTT
TRBV2	TRBJ1-6	NA	NA	16	CASSEGRSSYNSPLHF	TGTGCCAGCAGTGAAGGCCGCAGCTCCTATAATTCACCCCTCCACTTT
TRBV5-1	TRBJ2-1	NA	NA	15	CASSAGQGMLHEQFF	TGCGCCAGCAGCGCGGGGCAGGGAATGCTACATGAGCAGTTCTTC
TRBV25-1	TRBJ1-5	NA	NA	13	CASSGGAGQPQHF	TGTGCCAGCAGTGGAGGGGCTGGCCAGCCCCAGCATTTT
TRBV10-3	TRBJ1-5	NA	NA	16	CAISEVAGGEIQPQHF	TGTGCCATCAGTGAGGTAGCCGGAGGGGAAATTCAGCCCCAGCATTTT
TRBV7-8	TRBJ2-5	NA	NA	15	CASSLVTGLGETQYF	TGTGCCAGCAGCTTAGTTACCGGGTTAGGAGAGACCCAGTACTTC
TRBV11-3	TRBJ1-2	NA	NA	16	CASSLVPDSLNYGYTF	TGTGCCAGCAGCTTAGTGCCGGACAGCCTTAACTATGGCTACACCTTC
TRBV2	TRBJ1-5	NA	NA	14	CASSEGATNQPQHF	TGTGCCAGCAGTGAGGGGGCCACCAATCAGCCCCAGCATTTT
TRBV6-6	TRBJ1-1	NA	NA	14	CASSYWAGTTEAFF	TGTGCCAGCAGTTACTGGGCAGGGACCACTGAAGCTTTCTTT
TRBV5-1	TRBJ1-2	NA	NA	13	CASSPTANYGYTF	TGCGCCAGCAGCCCGACTGCTAACTATGGCTACACCTTC
TRBV6-1	TRBJ1-5	NA	NA	13	CASSDRDNQPQHF	TGTGCCAGCAGTGACAGGGACAATCAGCCCCAGCATTTT
TRBV6-6	TRBJ2-7	TRBD2	NA	14	CASSYQAGGREQYF	TGTGCCAGCAGTTACCAAGCGGGGGGGCGAGAGCAGTACTTC
TRBV5-1	TRBJ2-7	NA	NA	14	CASSSGGRIYEQYF	TGCGCCAGCAGCTCCGGGGGACGGATCTACGAGCAGTACTTC
TRBV15	TRBJ2-3	TRBD1	NA	20	CATSRDHRTGKRFTTDTQYF	TGTGCCACCAGCAGAGATCATCGGACAGGAAAGCGGTTCACCACAGATACGCAGTATTTT
TRBV7-6	TRBJ1-1	NA	NA	13	CASSLTRNTEAFF	TGCGCCAGCAGCTTAACAAGAAACACTGAAGCTTTCTTT
TRBV9	TRBJ2-5	NA	NA	15	CASSVAARQGETQYF	TGTGCCAGCAGCGTAGCGGCCAGACAAGGGGAGACCCAGTACTTC
TRBV19	TRBJ1-1	NA	NA	12	CASSGTGQGAFF	TGTGCCAGTAGTGGGACGGGCCAAGGCGCTTTCTTT
TRBV29-1	TRBJ2-4	TRBD1	NA	16	CSVGGAGTVYRSIQYF	TGCAGCGTTGGGGGCGCCGGGACAGTCTATCGCAGCATTCAGTACTTC
TRBV5-6	TRBJ2-7	NA	NA	15	CASSRKPGSSYEQYF	TGTGCCAGCAGCCGTAAACCGGGGTCTTCCTACGAGCAGTACTTC
TRBV9	TRBJ2-1	NA	NA	15	CASSVGPRGHDEQFF	TGTGCCAGCAGCGTAGGCCCGAGAGGGCATGATGAGCAGTTCTTC
TRBV11-3	TRBJ2-2	TRBD1	NA	15	CASSQGQGGTGELFF	TGTGCCAGCAGCCAGGGACAGGGAGGCACCGGGGAGCTGTTTTTT
TRBV4-2	TRBJ2-2	NA	NA	14	CASSQIPETGELFF	TGTGCCAGCAGCCAGATACCGGAAACCGGGGAGCTGTTTTTT
TRBV6-1	TRBJ2-2	NA	NA	15	CASSVQGSGTGELFF	TGTGCCAGCAGTGTGCAAGGGTCAGGGACCGGGGAGCTGTTTTTT
TRBV5-1	TRBJ1-5	NA	NA	15	CASSLAGATNQPQHF	TGCGCCAGCAGCCTGGCAGGGGCCACCAATCAGCCCCAGCATTTT
TRBV6-5	TRBJ1-2	NA	NA	12	CASSSGIYGYTF	TGTGCCAGCAGTTCAGGGATCTATGGCTACACCTTC
TRBV5-1	TRBJ2-5	TRBD1	NA	14	CASSQTGARETQYF	TGCGCCAGCAGCCAGACAGGGGCACGCGAGACCCAGTACTTC